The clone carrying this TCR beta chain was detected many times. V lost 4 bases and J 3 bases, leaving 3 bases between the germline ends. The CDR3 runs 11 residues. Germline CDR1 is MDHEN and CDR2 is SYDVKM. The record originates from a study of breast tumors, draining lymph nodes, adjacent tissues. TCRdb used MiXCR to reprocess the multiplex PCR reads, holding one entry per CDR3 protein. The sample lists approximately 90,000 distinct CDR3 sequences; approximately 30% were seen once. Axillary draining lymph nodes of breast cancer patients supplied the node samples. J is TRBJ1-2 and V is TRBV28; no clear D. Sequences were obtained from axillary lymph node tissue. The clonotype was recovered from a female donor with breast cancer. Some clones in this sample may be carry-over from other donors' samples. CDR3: CASSSDYGYTF. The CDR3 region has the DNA TGTGCCAGCAGTTCGGACTATGGCTACACCTTC.